The clone carrying this TCR beta chain was counted between two and nine times. The entry originates in a study of T-cell reconstitution after alpha-beta-depleted transplantation in children. The library targeted TCRbeta and was prepared with unique molecular identifiers. TCRdb reprocessed the PCR reads via MiXCR and lists one record per CDR3 protein. Of about 870,000 distinct CDR3 sequences detected, roughly 16% appear once; the ten largest clones hold roughly 4.8%. The CDR3 runs 14 residues. The V segment lost 6 bases and the J segment 4 bases; nucleotides outside the gene matches: 8. The source was PBMCs, mostly from graft donor cells, collected 360 days after TCRalphabeta/CD19-depleted stem cell transplant. The sequence was obtained from a male patient younger than 18 who had a stem cell transplant for acute lymphoblastic leukemia, so the T cells may come from the graft donor. V is TRBV12-3 or TRBV12-4 and J is TRBJ1-2; 7 bases match TRBD1. The CDR3 here is CASSQTGNLYGYTF. The CDR3 nucleotides are TGTGCCAGCAGCCAGACAGGGAACCTCTATGGCTACACCTTC.